This T cell receptor beta chain was sequenced in a study of radiation and T cells in renal cell carcinoma. CDR3 length: 14 amino acids. CDR1 and CDR2 (germline): SGHVS, FQNEAQ. Deletions cut 5 bases from V and 1 base from J, with 12 bases between. The sample's time point: baseline pretreatment blood. Described treatment: 15 Gy SBRT to primary tumor, nephrectomy 4 weeks later. Sequencing used immunoSEQ multiplex PCR; TCRdb keeps in-frame clones, though not all of them. The sample yields about 140,000 clones, 83% seen once. This chain connects TRBV7-8 to TRBJ2-7; unclear D gene. The clonotype was recovered from a woman aged 50 to 65 with renal cell carcinoma. The sequences come from blood, collected from a patient whose treatment included radiotherapy and nephrectomy. The CDR3 reads CASSPYDISYEQYF. Written as DNA, the CDR3 is TGTGCCAGCAGCCCTTATGATATATCCTACGAGCAGTACTTC.